This TCR beta chain was documented in a study of vaccination and CD4 T cells after COVID-19. Study summary: Samples taken post-COVID came a median roughly 13 weeks after diagnosis, ranging from 35 to 161.

V was pared by 0 bases and J by 8 bases, with 8 bases between. CDR1 MNHEY and CDR2 SVGAGI come from the germline V gene. This CDR3 contains 13 residues. This clonotype was detected only a few times. Its antigen is unknown. Noted treatment: approximately nine-day PBMC culture with coronavirus spike peptide pools or control peptides (ViraFEST assay). Sequenced with the Oncomine TCR Beta short-read assay was DNA taken from cultured CD4+ T cells. One entry per CDR3 protein results from TCRdb running MiXCR on the PCR reads. The sample has 11,000 to 15,000 distinct CDR3 sequences, 30% to 35% seen once. This sequence joins TRBV6-5 and TRBJ2-1; D gene unclear. The sequence was collected from a human donor who had recovered from COVID-19. The sample consisted of CD4+ T cells from blood, cultured in vitro, taken after SARS-CoV-2 vaccination. The CDR3 loop reads CASSYSNGDEQFF. The CDR3 DNA reads as TGTGCCAGCAGTTACTCGAATGGAGATGAGCAGTTCTTC.